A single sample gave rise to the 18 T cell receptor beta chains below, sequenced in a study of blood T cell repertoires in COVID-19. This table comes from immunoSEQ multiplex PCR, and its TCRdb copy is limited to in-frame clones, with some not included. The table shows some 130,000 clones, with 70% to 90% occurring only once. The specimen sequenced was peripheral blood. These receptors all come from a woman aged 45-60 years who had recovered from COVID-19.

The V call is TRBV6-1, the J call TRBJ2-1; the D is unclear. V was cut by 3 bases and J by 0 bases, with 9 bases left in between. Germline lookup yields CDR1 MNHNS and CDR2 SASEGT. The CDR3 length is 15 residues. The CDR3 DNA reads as TGTGCCAGCAGTGAGAGCTATAGCTCCTACAATGAGCAGTTCTTC. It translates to CASSESYSSYNEQFF.

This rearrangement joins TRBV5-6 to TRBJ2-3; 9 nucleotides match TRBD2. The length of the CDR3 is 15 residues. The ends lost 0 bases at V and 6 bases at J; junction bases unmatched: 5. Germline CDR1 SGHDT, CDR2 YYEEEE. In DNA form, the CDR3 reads TGTGCCAGCAGCTTGGCTGATAGCGGGAGTGATACGCAGTATTTT. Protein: CASSLADSGSDTQYF.

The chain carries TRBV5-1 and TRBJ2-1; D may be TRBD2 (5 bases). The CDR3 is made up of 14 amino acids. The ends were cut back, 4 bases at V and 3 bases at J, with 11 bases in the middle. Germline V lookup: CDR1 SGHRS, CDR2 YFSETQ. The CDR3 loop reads CASSASGFYNEQFF. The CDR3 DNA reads TGCGCCAGCAGCGCTTCGGGATTCTACAATGAGCAGTTCTTC.

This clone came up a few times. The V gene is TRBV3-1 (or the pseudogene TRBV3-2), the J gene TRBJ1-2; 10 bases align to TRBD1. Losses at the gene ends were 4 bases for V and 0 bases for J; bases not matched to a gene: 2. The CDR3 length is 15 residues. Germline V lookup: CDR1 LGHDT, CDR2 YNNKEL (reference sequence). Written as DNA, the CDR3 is TGTGCCAGCAGCCTAGGGACAGGGGCTAACTATGGCTACACCTTC. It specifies CASSLGTGANYGYTF.

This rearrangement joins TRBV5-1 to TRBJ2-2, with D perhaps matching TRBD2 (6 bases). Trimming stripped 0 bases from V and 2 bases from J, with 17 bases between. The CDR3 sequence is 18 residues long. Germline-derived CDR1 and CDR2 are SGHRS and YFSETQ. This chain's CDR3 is CASSLAFTAGLNTGELFF. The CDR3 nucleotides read TGCGCCAGCAGCTTGGCGTTCACCGCGGGACTCAACACCGGGGAGCTGTTTTTT.

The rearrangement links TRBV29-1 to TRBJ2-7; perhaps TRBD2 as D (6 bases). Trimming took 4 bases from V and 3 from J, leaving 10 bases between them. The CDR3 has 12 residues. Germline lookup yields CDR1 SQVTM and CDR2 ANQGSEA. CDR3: CSVGGLGYEQYF. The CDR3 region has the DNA TGCAGCGTTGGGGGACTCGGCTACGAGCAGTACTTC.

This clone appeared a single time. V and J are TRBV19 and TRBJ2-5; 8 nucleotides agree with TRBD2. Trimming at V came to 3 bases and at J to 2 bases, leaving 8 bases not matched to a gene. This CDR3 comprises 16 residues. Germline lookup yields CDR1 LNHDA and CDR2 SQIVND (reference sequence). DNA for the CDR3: TGTGCCAGTAGTATGGGATTAGCGGGATTACAAGAGACCCAGTACTTC. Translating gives CASSMGLAGLQETQYF.

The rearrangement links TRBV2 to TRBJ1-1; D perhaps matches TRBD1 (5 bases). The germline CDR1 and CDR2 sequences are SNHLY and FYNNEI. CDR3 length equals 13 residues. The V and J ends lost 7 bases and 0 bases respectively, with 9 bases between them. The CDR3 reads CASTREVNTEAFF. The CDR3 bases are TGTGCCAGCACCAGGGAGGTGAACACTGAAGCTTTCTTT.

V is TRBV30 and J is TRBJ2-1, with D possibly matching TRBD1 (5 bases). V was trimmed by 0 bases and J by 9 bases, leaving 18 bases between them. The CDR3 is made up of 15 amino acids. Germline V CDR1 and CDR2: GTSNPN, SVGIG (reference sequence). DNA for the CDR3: TGTGCCTGGAGTGTGGAAAGGTCAAGTCAGGGTGAGCAGTTCTTC. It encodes CAWSVERSSQGEQFF.

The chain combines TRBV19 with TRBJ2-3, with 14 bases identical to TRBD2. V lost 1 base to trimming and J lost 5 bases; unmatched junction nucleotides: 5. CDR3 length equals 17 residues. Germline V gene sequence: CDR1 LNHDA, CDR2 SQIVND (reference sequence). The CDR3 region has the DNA TGTGCCAGTAGTATAGGAAGCGGACTAGCGGGAGGAGATACGCAGTATTTT. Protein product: CASSIGSGLAGGDTQYF.

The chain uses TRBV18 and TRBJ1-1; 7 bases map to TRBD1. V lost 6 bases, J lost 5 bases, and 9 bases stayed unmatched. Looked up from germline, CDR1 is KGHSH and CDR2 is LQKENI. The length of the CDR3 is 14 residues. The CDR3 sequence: CASSSTGKRTEAFF. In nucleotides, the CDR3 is TGTGCCAGCTCGTCGACAGGGAAGAGGACTGAAGCTTTCTTT.

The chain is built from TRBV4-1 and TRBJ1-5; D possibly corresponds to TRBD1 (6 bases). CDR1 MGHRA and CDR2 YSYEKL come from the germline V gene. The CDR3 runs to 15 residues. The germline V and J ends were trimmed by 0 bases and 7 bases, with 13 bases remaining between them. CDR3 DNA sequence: TGCGCCAGCAGCCAAGACTCGGGGGGGCGACAGCCCCAGCATTTT. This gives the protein CASSQDSGGRQPQHF.

The CDR3, as DNA: TGTGCCAGCAGTTCCGGGGTAGGGACCCAGTACTTC. Translating it yields CASSSGVGTQYF. The chain couples TRBV6-6 to TRBJ2-5, with D perhaps TRBD2 (5 bases). This CDR3 has 12 residues. The germline gives CDR1 MNHNY, CDR2 SVGAGI (reference sequence). The V and J ends lost 4 bases and 7 bases respectively, with 10 bases between them.

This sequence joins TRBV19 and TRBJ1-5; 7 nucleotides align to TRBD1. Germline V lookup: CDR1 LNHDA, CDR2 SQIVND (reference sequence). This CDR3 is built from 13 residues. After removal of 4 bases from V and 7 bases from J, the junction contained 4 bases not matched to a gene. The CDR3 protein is CASSTRGDQPQHF. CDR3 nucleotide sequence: TGTGCCAGTAGTACCAGGGGGGACCAGCCCCAGCATTTT.

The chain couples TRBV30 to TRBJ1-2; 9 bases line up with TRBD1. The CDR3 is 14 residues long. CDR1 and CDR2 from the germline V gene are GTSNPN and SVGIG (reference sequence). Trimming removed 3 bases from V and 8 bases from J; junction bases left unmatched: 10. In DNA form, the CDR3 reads TGTGCCTGGAGAAGCCGGGACAGGGTATACGGCTACACCTTC. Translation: CAWRSRDRVYGYTF.

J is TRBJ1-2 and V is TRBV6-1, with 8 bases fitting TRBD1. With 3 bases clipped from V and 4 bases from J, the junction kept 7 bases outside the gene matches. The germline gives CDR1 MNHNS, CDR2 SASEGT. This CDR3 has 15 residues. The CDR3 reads CASSDSSGGSYGYTF. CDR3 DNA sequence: TGTGCCAGCAGTGATTCGTCAGGGGGCAGCTATGGCTACACCTTC.

The CDR3 DNA reads as TGTGCCAGCTCACCGACGGAGGGGGGGCTTGGGGCCAACGTCCTGACTTTC. It is translated as CASSPTEGGLGANVLTF. J is TRBJ2-6 and V is TRBV18; D might be TRBD2 (7 bases). The CDR3 consists of 17 residues. V lost 3 bases to trimming and J lost 3 bases, with 15 bases between them. CDR1 and CDR2 from the germline V gene are KGHSH and LQKENI. Full variable domain (rest looked up from reference TRBV18 and TRBJ2-6): NAGVMQNPRHLVRRRGQEARLRCSPMKGHSHVYWYRQLPEEGLKFMVYLQKENIIDESGMPKERFSAEFPKEGPSILRIQQVVRGDSAAYFCASSPTEGGLGANVLTFGAGSRLTVL.

CDR3 residues: CASSQGQEETQYF. Here the CDR3 DNA reads TGTGCCAGCAGCCAAGGACAGGAAGAGACCCAGTACTTC. The chain combines TRBV14 with TRBJ2-5; tentative D call: TRBD1 (6 bases). CDR1 and CDR2 (germline): SGHDN, FVKESK. Trimming took 1 base from V and 3 from J, leaving 6 bases between them. This CDR3 is built from 13 residues.